The entry below describes one T cell receptor beta chain. As yet, its antigen is unknown. TCRdb's table, derived via immunoSEQ multiplex PCR, lists solely in-frame clones and lacks some. The top ten hold 30% to 45% of the sample, which has tens of thousands of clones, over 70% seen once. The sample belongs to a study of vaccination effects on CD4 cells after COVID-19. Background on the study: Each person got two doses of an mRNA SARS-CoV-2 vaccine, BNT162b2 or mRNA-1273. Study observations and caveats: In the late period after vaccination, infection- and vaccine-induced clones contracted markedly.

Ahead of sequencing, the ViraFEST assay grew antigen-specific CD4+ T cells using viral peptide pools. A 10-day culture period preceded the isolation of CD4+ T cells. From March to December 2020, the person had a SARS-CoV-2 infection that was confirmed by PCR. Half-medium exchanges with IL-2 medium took place on days 3 and 7. Germline lookup yields CDR1 ENHRY and CDR2 SYGVKD. The CDR3 extends over 15 amino acids. With 10 bases removed from V and 1 base from J, the gap between germline ends came to 19 bases. This specimen was CD4+ T cells from PBMCs cultured with a peptide pool, taken before COVID-19 vaccination. This clonotype originated in a human donor who had a prior SARS-CoV-2 infection. The genes are TRBV10-3 and TRBJ1-1; TRBD1 is a possible D gene (6 bases). The CDR3 nucleotides are TGTGCCACCGCGAGGCCACACAGGGAGAACACTGAAGCTTTCTTT. This sequence encodes CATARPHRENTEAFF.